Listed below are T cell receptor beta chains from one sample, sequenced in a study of blood T cell repertoires in COVID-19. Method: immunoSEQ multiplex PCR; TCRdb's copy keeps in-frame clones and lacks some. The data show 130,000 or so clones, 80% to 90% seen once. The sequencing input was peripheral blood. The receptors were gathered from a man between 60 and 75 years old with active or convalescent COVID-19. CDR3s include the opening cysteine and the closing phenylalanine or tryptophan. D genes are given only for firm matches. For some rows the clone size is stated as once, few or many, or as a class when expanded; others skip it.

>.|TRBJ1-1|TRBV19|TRBD1
TGTGCCAGTAGTATGTCGGGACAGGGGCAACGAGCTTTCTTT
CASSMSGQGQRAFF
>.|TRBJ2-7|TRBV24-1|.
TGTGCCACCAGTGAAGGGGGGGGGCACTACTACGAGCAGTACTTC
CATSEGGGHYYEQYF
>.|TRBJ2-1|TRBV7-8|TRBD2
TGTGCCAGCAGCGGACGACAGATGTTGGCGGGAGTGTACAATGAGCAGTTCTTC
CASSGRQMLAGVYNEQFF
>once|TRBJ2-7|TRBV11-2|.
TGTGCCAGCAGGGGATGGGACTCCCGGCCGTACGAGCAGTACTTC
CASRGWDSRPYEQYF
>.|TRBJ2-1|TRBV7-9|TRBD2
TGTGCCAGCAGCTCGAAGGTAGCGGGAGGGACTTGGGATGAGCAGTTCTTC
CASSSKVAGGTWDEQFF
>.|TRBJ2-1|TRBV28|.
TGTGCCAGCAGTTCGCACAGGGCAATCTCCTACAATGAGCAGTTCTTC
CASSSHRAISYNEQFF
>.|TRBJ1-1|TRBV16|.
TGTGCCAGCAGCCAATCGTGGGCGAGTCTTAGATTGAACACTGAAGCTTTCTTT
CASSQSWASLRLNTEAFF
>once|TRBJ1-1|TRBV18|.
TGTGCCAGCTCAATAGGACAGATCTACACTGAAGCTTTCTTT
CASSIGQIYTEAFF
>.|TRBJ2-7|TRBV15|.
TGTGCCACCAGCAGAGATCGGGCAGGGGCTTACGAGCAGTACTTC
CATSRDRAGAYEQYF
>.|TRBJ1-2|TRBV21-1|.
TGTGCCAGCAGCCCAGCTGGCCGGGACAACCACTATGGCTACACCTTC
CASSPAGRDNHYGYTF
>.|TRBJ2-5|TRBV11-2|TRBD2
TGTGCCAGCAGCACGCCGGGACTAGTCCCTCAAGAGACCCAGTACTTC
CASSTPGLVPQETQYF
>.|TRBJ1-6|TRBV28|.
TGTGCCAGCAGTCCAAGACAGAGACTTCATAATTCACCCCTCCACTTT
CASSPRQRLHNSPLHF
>.|TRBJ1-2|TRBV4-3|.
TGCGCCAGCAGCCAAGAGGGCACCTCAGGCAACTATGGCTACACCTTC
CASSQEGTSGNYGYTF
>.|TRBJ2-7|TRBV5-6|TRBD2
TGTGCCAGCAGCGCCCTAGGGGCGGGAGTTTACGAGCAGTACTTC
CASSALGAGVYEQYF
>.|TRBJ1-5|TRBV28|TRBD1
TGTGCCAGCAGTTTAACTGACAGGGGCTCTCAGCCCCAGCATTTT
CASSLTDRGSQPQHF
>.|TRBJ1-6|TRBV19|TRBD1
TGTGCCAGTAGTATGGACAGGGGGAATTCACCCCTCCACTTT
CASSMDRGNSPLHF
>.|TRBJ2-7|TRBV19|.
TGTGCCAGTAGTCGGGACACCTTTTACGAGCAGTACTTC
CASSRDTFYEQYF
>.|TRBJ2-1|TRBV27|TRBD2
TGTGCCAGCAGTGCCCGGACTAGTAACGGTGAGCAGTTCTTC
CASSARTSNGEQFF
>once|TRBJ1-5|TRBV9|TRBD1
TGTGCCAGCAGCGTCGGGACAGCATTCAATCAGCCCCAGCATTTT
CASSVGTAFNQPQHF
>.|TRBJ1-2|TRBV3-1/TRBV3-2|.
TGTGCCAGCAGCCAAGAGTTCAGGGTTAAGGGCTACACCTTC
CASSQEFRVKGYTF
>.|TRBJ2-7|TRBV5-4|TRBD1
TGTGCCAGCAGCTCTGGACAGGGACGCTCCTACGAGCAGTACTTC
CASSSGQGRSYEQYF
>.|TRBJ1-1|TRBV30|.
TGTGCCTGGAGGGAACGGGACAAGAACACTGAAGCTTTCTTT
CAWRERDKNTEAFF
>.|TRBJ2-3|TRBV20-1|.
TGCAGTGCTAGACAGTCCGATACGCAGTATTTT
CSARQSDTQYF
>.|TRBJ1-2|TRBV19|.
TGTGCCAGTAGTACTCAACAGGGTGAATATGGCTACACCTTC
CASSTQQGEYGYTF
>.|TRBJ2-5|TRBV7-2|.
TGTGCCAGCAGCTTAGTGGGGGGAGGAGAGACCCAGTACTTC
CASSLVGGGETQYF
>once|TRBJ1-5|TRBV24-1|.
TGTGCCACCAGTGATTTTGAGCTTCAACGGGGATATTGCAATCAGCCCCAGCATTTT
CATSDFELQRGYCNQPQHF
>.|TRBJ2-1|TRBV2|.
TGTGCCAGCAGCGGACAGTCCATCTACAATGAGCAGTTCTTC
CASSGQSIYNEQFF
>.|TRBJ1-2|TRBV6-5|TRBD1
TGTGCCAGCAGCCGGGACAGTGTTAACTATGGCTACACCTTC
CASSRDSVNYGYTF
>.|TRBJ2-7|TRBV4-1|TRBD2
TGCGCCAGCAGCCAACTAGCGGGAGGCTCCTACGAGCAGTACTTC
CASSQLAGGSYEQYF
>.|TRBJ1-5|TRBV18|.
TGTGCCAGCTCACCCGGGGAGGGGGGACAGCCCCAGCATTTT
CASSPGEGGQPQHF
>.|TRBJ2-2|TRBV19|.
TGTGCCAGTATTGGCAGGGAGGACACCGGGGAGCTGTTTTTT
CASIGREDTGELFF